This TCR beta chain was captured by sequencing in a study of monozygotic twins with inflammatory bowel disease. Remarks on this clonotype: What it recognizes is unknown.

Overall study findings and caveats: Healthy twins shared more clonotypes with others than IBD patients, most markedly active ones.

The CDR3 spans 13 residues. Germline lookup yields CDR1 SGHRS and CDR2 YFSETQ. From roughly 4,000 ng of total RNA, each TCR library was prepared. From its re-call of the 5' RACE reads, TCRdb lists each CDR3 protein once, without DNA. Reported are more than 300,000 distinct CDR3 sequences; the ten largest clones contain just over 2.5%. V is TRBV5-1 and J is TRBJ2-1. The sequence came from a human donor with ulcerative colitis or Crohn's disease, or a healthy co-twin of an affected twin (not recorded which). The sample taken for sequencing was blood. CDR3 region: CASSLVRGNEQFF.